This T cell receptor beta chain was obtained from a study of blood T cell repertoires in COVID-19. As for the study in general: Samples taken during acute and convalescent COVID-19 were collected in the United States, Italy and Spain. Sample material is recorded as cDNA or gDNA derived from T cells, B-cell-depleted T cells, or PBMCs.

Trimming cost V 3 bases and J 5 bases, with 25 bases left between them. Germline assignment: CDR1 MDHEN and CDR2 SYDVKM. This CDR3 comprises 18 residues. Produced via immunoSEQ multiplex PCR; TCRdb's table is partial and in-frame only. Counted here are 150,000 to 200,000 clones, roughly 80% occurring once; the ten biggest clones make up approximately 12%. The sequenced material came from peripheral blood. This receptor was identified in a man aged 45-65 years who had recovered from COVID-19. This sequence joins TRBV28 and TRBJ1-2; a possible D gene is TRBD1 (6 bases). CDR3 nucleotide sequence: TGTGCCAGCAGTTTCGAATATGGAAGGCACCGGGACACTTATGGCTACACCTTC. This sequence encodes CASSFEYGRHRDTYGYTF.